These 29 T cell receptor beta chains originate from one sample sequenced in a study of blood T cell repertoires in COVID-19. The assay was immunoSEQ multiplex PCR, and TCRdb's table has in-frame clones only and misses some. The sample contains 65,000 to 90,000 clones, roughly 86% of which appear only once. The specimen sequenced was peripheral blood. All receptors derive from a man in his fifties or sixties with active COVID-19.

The V gene is TRBV19, the J gene TRBJ2-1, with 11 bases aligning to TRBD2. Germline V CDR1 and CDR2: LNHDA, SQIVND (reference sequence). This CDR3 has 15 residues. The ends lost 3 bases at V and 8 bases at J; junction bases unmatched: 6. The CDR3 DNA is TGTGCCAGTAGTATGGCGACTAGCGGGATCTATGAGCAGTTCTTC. Encoded protein: CASSMATSGIYEQFF.

The chain carries TRBV14 and TRBJ2-7; D not resolved. CDR1 and CDR2 from the germline V gene are SGHDN and FVKESK. The CDR3 extends over 13 amino acids. The V end lost 4 bases, the J end lost 0 bases, and 7 bases lay between the germline ends. CDR3 DNA: TGTGCCAGCAGCCGAGGCCGCTCCTACGAGCAGTACTTC. Translation gives CASSRGRSYEQYF.

The chain links TRBV28 to TRBJ2-2, with TRBD2 matching over 10 bases. With 6 bases clipped from V and 3 bases from J, the junction kept 13 bases outside the gene matches. CDR1 is MDHEN and CDR2 is SYDVKM in the germline V gene. The CDR3 spans 18 residues. CDR3 protein: CASRTGTSARLDTGELFF. DNA of the CDR3: TGTGCCAGCAGGACCGGGACTAGCGCCCGGCTGGACACCGGGGAGCTGTTTTTT. Together with reference TRBV28 and TRBJ2-2, the CDR3 gives the full variable domain: DVKVTQSSRYLVKRTGEKVFLECVQDMDHENMFWYRQDPGLGLRLIYFSYDVKMKEKGDIPEGYSVSREKKERFSLILESASTNQTSMYLCASRTGTSARLDTGELFFGEGSRLTVL.

This clone was found once. V is TRBV5-1 and J is TRBJ1-3; possible D gene TRBD1, 6 bases. The CDR3 spans 14 residues. Trimming stripped 0 bases from V and 2 bases from J, with 6 bases between. Germline lookup yields CDR1 SGHRS and CDR2 YFSETQ. CDR3 sequence reads: CASSLAGAGNTIYF. Here the CDR3 DNA reads TGCGCCAGCAGCTTGGCAGGGGCTGGAAACACCATATATTTT. Variable domain in full (rest from reference TRBV5-1 and TRBJ1-3): KAGVTQTPRYLIKTRGQQVTLSCSPISGHRSVSWYQQTPGQGLQFLFEYFSETQRNKGNFPGRFSGRQFSNSRSEMNVSTLELGDSALYLCASSLAGAGNTIYFGEGSWLTVV.

The chain recombines TRBV28 with TRBJ2-3; D gene ambiguous. V gave up 2 bases and J gave up 6 bases, with 6 bases separating them. The germline CDR1 and CDR2 sequences are MDHEN and SYDVKM. This CDR3 has 12 amino acids. In DNA, the CDR3 is TGTGCCAGCAGTTTACCTCGGGATACGCAGTATTTT. This sequence encodes CASSLPRDTQYF.

V usage is TRBV5-6 and J usage is TRBJ1-6; 9 bases match TRBD1. CDR3 length: 14 residues. Germline assignment: CDR1 SGHDT and CDR2 YYEEEE. V lost 4 bases to trimming and J lost 7 bases; unmatched junction nucleotides: 3. CDR3: CASSVDRGNSPLHF. In DNA form, the CDR3 reads TGTGCCAGCAGCGTGGACAGGGGAAATTCACCCCTCCACTTT.

The J gene is TRBJ1-4, the V gene TRBV18; 9 bases align to TRBD1. The CDR3 has 15 residues. Looked up from germline, CDR1 is KGHSH and CDR2 is LQKENI. The J segment lost 8 bases and the V segment lost 3 bases, leaving 7 bases of the junction unmatched. The CDR3 spells CASSPAGTGPEKLFF. For the CDR3, the DNA is TGTGCCAGCTCACCCGCCGGGACAGGGCCCGAAAAACTGTTTTTT.

The chain is built from TRBV3-1 (or the pseudogene TRBV3-2) and TRBJ1-4; 7 bases match TRBD1. Germline assignment: CDR1 LGHDT and CDR2 YNNKEL (reference sequence). The trim removed 9 bases at V and 2 bases at J, leaving 9 bases unmatched. This CDR3 spans 15 amino acids. This chain's CDR3 is CASCLKQGTNEKLFF. CDR3 nucleotide sequence: TGTGCCAGTTGCCTAAAACAGGGGACTAATGAAAAACTGTTTTTT.

The rearrangement links TRBV15 to TRBJ1-2; TRBD1 might be the D (5 bases). This CDR3 has 16 amino acids. Germline CDR1 LNHNV, CDR2 YYDKDF (reference sequence). V shed 1 base and J shed 0 bases, with 12 bases lying between them. This CDR3 reads CATSRVVAGSNYGYTF. The CDR3 region has the DNA TGTGCCACCAGCAGAGTCGTGGCAGGGTCTAACTATGGCTACACCTTC.

This clone showed up just once. V is TRBV18 and J is TRBJ2-5; D unresolved. Between the trimmed V and J ends, which lost 4 bases and 4 bases, there was a span of 10 bases. Germline V gene data show CDR1 as KGHSH and CDR2 as LQKENI. The CDR3 spans 13 residues. DNA of the CDR3: TGTGCCAGCTCACGTACACAGTCAGAGACCCAGTACTTC. This gives the protein CASSRTQSETQYF. The full variable domain, completed using reference TRBV18 and TRBJ2-5, is NAGVMQNPRHLVRRRGQEARLRCSPMKGHSHVYWYRQLPEEGLKFMVYLQKENIIDESGMPKERFSAEFPKEGPSILRIQQVVRGDSAAYFCASSRTQSETQYFGPGTRLLVL.

V gene TRBV2 combines with J gene TRBJ1-6; D uncertain. The CDR3 totals 14 residues. The germline CDR1 and CDR2 sequences are SNHLY and FYNNEI. V lost 4 bases to trimming and J lost 5 bases, with 9 bases between them. CDR3 loop: CASSGVGDNSPLHF. In nucleotides, the CDR3 is TGTGCCAGCAGTGGTGTGGGAGATAATTCACCCCTCCACTTT.

This chain uses TRBV24-1 with TRBJ2-3; 9 positions match TRBD2. The trim removed 4 bases at V and 3 bases at J, leaving 4 bases unmatched. Per the germline V gene, CDR1 is KGHDR and CDR2 is SFDVKD. The CDR3 spans 15 residues. The CDR3 loop is CATSEGSGGTDTQYF. In DNA form, the CDR3 reads TGTGCCACCAGTGAAGGAAGCGGGGGGACAGATACGCAGTATTTT.

The rearrangement joins TRBV19 to TRBJ2-7; 11 nucleotides line up with TRBD1. With 3 bases clipped from V and 1 base from J, the junction kept 2 bases outside the gene matches. Germline V gene data show CDR1 as LNHDA and CDR2 as SQIVND (reference sequence). The length of the CDR3 is 15 residues. CDR3 DNA sequence: TGTGCCAGTAGTATTGGGACAGGGGGATCCTACGAGCAGTACTTC. Protein sequence: CASSIGTGGSYEQYF.

J is TRBJ2-5 and V is TRBV5-1; TRBD2 aligns across 10 bases. This CDR3 has 16 amino acids. Germline lookup yields CDR1 SGHRS and CDR2 YFSETQ. V trimming: 0 bases; J trimming: 2 bases; junction bases outside the gene matches: 4. The CDR3 bases are TGCGCCAGCAGCTTGGTTTTAGCGGGAGGACAAGAGACCCAGTACTTC. Translated, it gives CASSLVLAGGQETQYF.

The sample holds one count of this clone. V and J are TRBV20-1 and TRBJ2-1; tentative D call: TRBD1 (5 bases). Germline V lookup: CDR1 DFQATT, CDR2 SNEGSKA (reference sequence). CDR3 length equals 14 residues. With 3 bases removed from V and 4 bases from J, the gap between germline ends came to 13 bases. The CDR3 nucleotides read TGCAGTGCTAGTAAGCAGGGCAAATACAATGAGCAGTTCTTC. As protein: CSASKQGKYNEQFF.

The genes are TRBV5-6 and TRBJ1-6, with 8 bases identical to TRBD1. V was pared by 2 bases and J by 7 bases, with 11 bases of the junction left unmatched. The CDR3 is made up of 17 amino acids. Germline V gene data show CDR1 as SGHDT and CDR2 as YYEEEE. CDR3 nucleotides: TGTGCCAGCAGCTTTAGGACAGGGTCCAACAAGAATTCACCCCTCCACTTT. Its translation is CASSFRTGSNKNSPLHF.

The chain joins TRBV19 to TRBJ1-5, with no clear D. Germline V CDR1 and CDR2: LNHDA, SQIVND (reference sequence). V was cut by 3 bases and J by 4 bases, with 7 bases left in between. The CDR3 extends over 13 amino acids. The CDR3 bases are TGTGCCAGTAGTATGGCGGGGAATCAGCCCCAGCATTTT. It translates to CASSMAGNQPQHF. Based on the CDR3 plus reference TRBV19 and TRBJ1-5, the full variable domain is DGGITQSPKYLFRKEGQNVTLSCEQNLNHDAMYWYRQDPGQGLRLIYYSQIVNDFQKGDIAEGYSVSREKKESFPLTVTSAQKNPTAFYLCASSMAGNQPQHFGDGTRLSIL.

V usage is TRBV19 and J usage is TRBJ2-2, with a possible D match to TRBD1 (6 bases). This CDR3 is 14 amino acids long. The V gene lost 6 bases and the J gene lost 1 base, with 9 bases spanning the gap. Looked up from germline, CDR1 is LNHDA and CDR2 is SQIVND (reference sequence). CDR3 nucleotide sequence: TGTGCCAGTAGCGGACAGCTGAACACCGGGGAGCTGTTTTTT. This translates into CASSGQLNTGELFF.

The rearrangement links TRBV2 to TRBJ2-5; 7 bases are a match to TRBD1. The germline CDR1 and CDR2 sequences are SNHLY and FYNNEI. This CDR3 is 14 amino acids long. V lost 8 bases to trimming and J lost 5 bases; unmatched junction nucleotides: 11. CDR3 bases: TGTGCCAGCCAAACAGGGGTAGTTACCGAGACCCAGTACTTC. Translation: CASQTGVVTETQYF. The variable domain in full, completed from reference TRBV2 and TRBJ2-5, reads EPEVTQTPSHQVTQMGQEVILRCVPISNHLYFYWYRQILGQKVEFLVSFYNNEISEKSEIFDDQFSVERPDGSNFTLKIRSTKLEDSAMYFCASQTGVVTETQYFGPGTRLLVL.

This clone was seen a few times. The sample holds other DNA sequences that translate to the same CDR3. This chain uses TRBV7-2 with TRBJ2-3; unclear D gene. The CDR3 runs to 15 residues. Germline lookup yields CDR1 SGHTA and CDR2 FQGNSA. The germline V and J ends were trimmed by 2 bases and 0 bases, with 9 bases remaining between them. The CDR3 here is CASSLLAVSTDTQYF. DNA for the CDR3: TGTGCCAGCAGCTTACTTGCGGTGAGCACAGATACGCAGTATTTT.

This rearrangement joins TRBV9 to TRBJ2-1, with TRBD1 matching 11 bases. The CDR3 runs to 17 residues. CDR1 is SGDLS, CDR2 YYNGEE, per germline. V shed 4 bases, J shed 0 bases, and the junction held 6 bases outside the gene matches. The CDR3 DNA is TGTGCCAGCAGCCCAGGGACAGGGGGGACCTCCTACAATGAGCAGTTCTTC. Encoded protein: CASSPGTGGTSYNEQFF.

The V call is TRBV28, the J call TRBJ2-7; no definite D call. The germline V gene encodes CDR1 MDHEN and CDR2 SYDVKM. Trimming shortened V by 6 bases and J by 7 bases, and 16 bases separated the two germline ends. The CDR3 has 13 residues. The CDR3: CASRADLTGEQYF. The CDR3 region has the DNA TGTGCCAGCAGGGCCGACCTAACGGGTGAGCAGTACTTC.

This clone was observed a single time. The rearrangement uses TRBV18 and TRBJ2-7, with D hard to call. CDR3 length equals 13 residues. CDR1 and CDR2 from the germline V gene are KGHSH and LQKENI. Trimming took off 3 bases at V and 1 base at J, with 7 bases between the two ends. CDR3 nucleotides: TGTGCCAGCTCACCCGACACGTCCTACGAGCAGTACTTC. Encoded protein: CASSPDTSYEQYF. The variable domain in full, with the rest retrieved from reference TRBV18 and TRBJ2-7, is NAGVMQNPRHLVRRRGQEARLRCSPMKGHSHVYWYRQLPEEGLKFMVYLQKENIIDESGMPKERFSAEFPKEGPSILRIQQVVRGDSAAYFCASSPDTSYEQYFGPGTRLTVT.

This clone was seen once. The V gene is TRBV5-1, the J gene TRBJ2-5; 15 nucleotides line up with TRBD2. CDR1 is SGHRS, CDR2 YFSETQ, per germline. This CDR3 contains 18 residues. After removal of 4 bases from V and 1 base from J, the junction contained 8 bases not matched to a gene. CDR3 nucleotide sequence: TGCGCCAGCAGCAGGGGACTAGCGGGGGGCGCCGGCCAAGAGACCCAGTACTTC. Its translation: CASSRGLAGGAGQETQYF.

The table lists this clone with a few counts. The chain recombines TRBV7-8 with TRBJ1-5, with D uncertain. CDR1 and CDR2 from the germline V gene are SGHVS and FQNEAQ. The CDR3 loop spans 14 amino acids. Between the trimmed V and J ends, which lost 1 base and 5 bases, there was a span of 9 bases. This CDR3 is CASSLGGRDQPQHF. DNA for the CDR3: TGTGCCAGCAGCTTAGGAGGCCGTGATCAGCCCCAGCATTTT.

The chain joins TRBV3-1 (or the pseudogene TRBV3-2) to TRBJ1-2; tentatively, D is TRBD1 (6 bases). The germline gives CDR1 LGHDT, CDR2 YNNKEL (reference sequence). Between the trimmed V and J ends, which lost 6 bases and 2 bases, there was a span of 13 bases. The CDR3 runs 14 residues. This CDR3 reads CASRPRTANYGYTF. The CDR3 DNA reads TGTGCCAGCAGGCCACGGACAGCCAACTATGGCTACACCTTC.

The gene calls are TRBV5-4 and TRBJ2-7; TRBD1 agrees at 7 bases. Trimming at V came to 6 bases and at J to 4 bases, leaving 7 bases not matched to a gene. Germline V CDR1 and CDR2: SGHNT, YYREEE (reference sequence). The CDR3 spans 13 residues. CDR3 sequence reads: CASKRQGEYEQYF. The CDR3 DNA reads TGTGCCAGCAAACGACAGGGTGAATACGAGCAGTACTTC.

The chain carries TRBV28 and TRBJ2-7; TRBD1 agrees at 7 bases. Per germline, CDR1 MDHEN and CDR2 SYDVKM. The V segment lost 6 bases and the J segment 4 bases; nucleotides outside the gene matches: 6. The CDR3 is made up of 13 amino acids. CDR3 sequence (DNA): TGTGCCAGCAGCTCGGGACAGTGGTACGAGCAGTACTTC. Translated, it gives CASSSGQWYEQYF. The full variable domain, completed using reference TRBV28 and TRBJ2-7, is DVKVTQSSRYLVKRTGEKVFLECVQDMDHENMFWYRQDPGLGLRLIYFSYDVKMKEKGDIPEGYSVSREKKERFSLILESASTNQTSMYLCASSSGQWYEQYFGPGTRLTVT.

The chain employs TRBV7-9 and TRBJ2-7; possibly TRBD2 for D (5 bases). There are 18 residues in the CDR3. Germline loops: CDR1 SEHNR, CDR2 FQNEAQ (reference sequence). V dropped 1 base and J dropped 2 bases, with 21 bases sitting between them. The CDR3 is CASSLEGIVSGATYEQYF. As DNA, the CDR3 is TGTGCCAGCAGCTTAGAAGGTATCGTCAGCGGCGCAACCTACGAGCAGTACTTC.